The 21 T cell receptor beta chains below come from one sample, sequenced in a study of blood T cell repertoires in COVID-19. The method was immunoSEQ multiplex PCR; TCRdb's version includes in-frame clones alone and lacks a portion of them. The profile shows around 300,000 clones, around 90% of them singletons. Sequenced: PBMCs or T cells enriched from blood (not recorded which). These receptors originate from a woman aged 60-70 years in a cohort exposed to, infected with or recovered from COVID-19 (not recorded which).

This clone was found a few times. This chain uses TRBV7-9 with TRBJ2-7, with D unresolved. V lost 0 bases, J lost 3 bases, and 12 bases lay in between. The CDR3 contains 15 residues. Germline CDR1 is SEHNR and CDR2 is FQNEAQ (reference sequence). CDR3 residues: CASSLARSGDYEQYF. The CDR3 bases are TGTGCCAGCAGCTTAGCGAGAAGTGGAGACTACGAGCAGTACTTC. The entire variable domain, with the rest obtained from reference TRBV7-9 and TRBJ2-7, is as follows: DTGVSQNPRHKITKRGQNVTFRCDPISEHNRLYWYRQTLGQGPEFLTYFQNEAQLEKSRLLSDRFSAERPKGSFSTLEIQRTEQGDSAMYLCASSLARSGDYEQYFGPGTRLTVT.

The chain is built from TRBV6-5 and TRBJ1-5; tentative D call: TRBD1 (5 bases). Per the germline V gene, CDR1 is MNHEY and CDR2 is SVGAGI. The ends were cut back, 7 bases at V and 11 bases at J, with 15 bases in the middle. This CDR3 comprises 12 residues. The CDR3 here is CASTSRDLAQHF. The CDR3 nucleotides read TGTGCCAGCACATCCAGGGATCTAGCCCAGCATTTT.

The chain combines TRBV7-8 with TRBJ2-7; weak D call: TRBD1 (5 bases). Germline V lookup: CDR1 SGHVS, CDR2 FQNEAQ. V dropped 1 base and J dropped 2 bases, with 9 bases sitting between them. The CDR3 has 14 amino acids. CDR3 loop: CASSLVSGPYEQYF. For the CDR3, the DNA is TGTGCCAGCAGCTTAGTTTCAGGGCCCTACGAGCAGTACTTC.

In DNA, the CDR3 is TGTGCCAGCAGCTGGAGAACAGGGGGACTAGCGGGAGTGGAGACCCAGTACTTC. Translated, it gives CASSWRTGGLAGVETQYF. The rearrangement links TRBV5-6 to TRBJ2-5, with 14 bases matching TRBD2. Trimming at V came to 3 bases and at J to 5 bases, leaving 12 bases not matched to a gene. The length of the CDR3 is 18 residues. CDR1 and CDR2 (germline): SGHDT, YYEEEE.

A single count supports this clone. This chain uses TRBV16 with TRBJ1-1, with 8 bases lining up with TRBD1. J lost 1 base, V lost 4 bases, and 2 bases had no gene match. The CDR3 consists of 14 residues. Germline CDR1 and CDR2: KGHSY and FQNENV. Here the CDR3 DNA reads TGTGCCAGCAGCCTAGACAGGGGGAACACTGAAGCTTTCTTT. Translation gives CASSLDRGNTEAFF.

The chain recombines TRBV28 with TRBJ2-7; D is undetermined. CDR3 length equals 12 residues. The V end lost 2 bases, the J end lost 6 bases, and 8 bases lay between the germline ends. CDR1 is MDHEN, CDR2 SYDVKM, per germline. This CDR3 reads CASSLNPSEQYF. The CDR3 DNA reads TGTGCCAGCAGTTTAAATCCTAGCGAGCAGTACTTC.

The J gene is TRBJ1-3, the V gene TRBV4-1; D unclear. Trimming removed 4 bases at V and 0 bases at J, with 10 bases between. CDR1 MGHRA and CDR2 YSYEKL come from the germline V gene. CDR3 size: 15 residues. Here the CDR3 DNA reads TGCGCCAGCAGCCCAGGTGAGGGCTCTGGAAACACCATATATTTT. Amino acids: CASSPGEGSGNTIYF.

The CDR3 protein is CASSQGGQALGKLFF. DNA for the CDR3: TGTGCCAGCAGCCAGGGGGGACAGGCCCTCGGAAAACTGTTTTTT. The rearrangement uses TRBV28 and TRBJ1-4, with TRBD1 matching 8 bases. This CDR3 has 15 residues. V gave up 6 bases and J gave up 10 bases; unmatched junction bases: 13. In germline, CDR1 is MDHEN, CDR2 SYDVKM.

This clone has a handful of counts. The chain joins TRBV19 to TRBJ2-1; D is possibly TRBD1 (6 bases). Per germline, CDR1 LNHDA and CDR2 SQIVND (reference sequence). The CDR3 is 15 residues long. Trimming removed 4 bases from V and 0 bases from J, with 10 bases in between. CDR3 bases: TGTGCCAGTAGTAGGGGGCCGAACTCCTACAATGAGCAGTTCTTC. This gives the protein CASSRGPNSYNEQFF.

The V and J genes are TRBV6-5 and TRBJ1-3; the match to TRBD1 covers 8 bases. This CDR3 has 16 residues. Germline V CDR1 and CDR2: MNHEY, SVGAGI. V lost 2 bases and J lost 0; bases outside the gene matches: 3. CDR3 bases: TGTGCCAGCAGTTACCGACAGGGGCTCTCTGGAAACACCATATATTTT. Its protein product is CASSYRQGLSGNTIYF.

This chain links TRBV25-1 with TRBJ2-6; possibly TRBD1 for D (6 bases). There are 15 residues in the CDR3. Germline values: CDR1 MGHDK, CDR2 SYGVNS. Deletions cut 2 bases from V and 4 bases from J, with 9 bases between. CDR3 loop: CASSEGGSGANVLTF. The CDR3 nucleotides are TGTGCCAGCAGTGAAGGGGGCTCCGGGGCCAACGTCCTGACTTTC.

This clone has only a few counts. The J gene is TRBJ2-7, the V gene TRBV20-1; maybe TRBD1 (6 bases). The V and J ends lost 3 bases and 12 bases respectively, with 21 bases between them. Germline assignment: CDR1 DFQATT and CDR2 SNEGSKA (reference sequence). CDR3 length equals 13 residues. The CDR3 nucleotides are TGCAGTGCTAGTCCCCAACCTACAGGGACGCCGTACTTC. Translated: CSASPQPTGTPYF.

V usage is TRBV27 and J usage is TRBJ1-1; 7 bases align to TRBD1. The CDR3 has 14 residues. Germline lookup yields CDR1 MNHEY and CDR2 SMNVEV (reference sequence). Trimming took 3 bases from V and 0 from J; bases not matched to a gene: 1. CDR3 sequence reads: CASSLDRLNTEAFF. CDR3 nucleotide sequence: TGTGCCAGCAGTTTGGACAGGCTGAACACTGAAGCTTTCTTT.

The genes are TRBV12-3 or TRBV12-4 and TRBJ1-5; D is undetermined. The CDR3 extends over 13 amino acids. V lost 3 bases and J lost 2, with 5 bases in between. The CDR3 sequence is CASSLAGNQPQHF. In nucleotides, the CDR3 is TGTGCCAGCAGTTTGGCGGGCAATCAGCCCCAGCATTTT.

CDR3 bases: TGTGCCAGTACGGATGAGGCGGTATACTCTCTAGCCAAAAACATTCAGTACTTC. Its translation: CASTDEAVYSLAKNIQYF. The chain joins TRBV19 to TRBJ2-4; D is unresolved. The germline gives CDR1 LNHDA, CDR2 SQIVND (reference sequence). The CDR3 sequence is 18 residues long. The V end lost 7 bases, the J end lost 0 bases, and 22 bases lay between the germline ends.

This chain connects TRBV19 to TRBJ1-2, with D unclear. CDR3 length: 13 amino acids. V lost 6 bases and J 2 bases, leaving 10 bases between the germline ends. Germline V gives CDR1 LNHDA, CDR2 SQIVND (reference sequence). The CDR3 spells CASRFAGNYGYTF. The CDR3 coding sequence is TGTGCCAGTAGGTTTGCGGGAAACTATGGCTACACCTTC.

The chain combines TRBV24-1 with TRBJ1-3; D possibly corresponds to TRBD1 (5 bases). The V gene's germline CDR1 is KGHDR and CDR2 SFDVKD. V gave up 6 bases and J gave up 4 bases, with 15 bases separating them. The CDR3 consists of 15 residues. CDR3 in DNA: TGTGCCACCAGTTGGAGGGGCGTACAGGGAAACACCATATATTTT. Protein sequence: CATSWRGVQGNTIYF.

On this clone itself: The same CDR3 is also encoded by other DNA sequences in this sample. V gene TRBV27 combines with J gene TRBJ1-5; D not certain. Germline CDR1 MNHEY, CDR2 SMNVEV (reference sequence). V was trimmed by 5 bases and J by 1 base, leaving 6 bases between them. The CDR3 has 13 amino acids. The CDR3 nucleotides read TGTGCCAGCAGTCCCGGGAGCAATCAGCCCCAGCATTTT. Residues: CASSPGSNQPQHF.

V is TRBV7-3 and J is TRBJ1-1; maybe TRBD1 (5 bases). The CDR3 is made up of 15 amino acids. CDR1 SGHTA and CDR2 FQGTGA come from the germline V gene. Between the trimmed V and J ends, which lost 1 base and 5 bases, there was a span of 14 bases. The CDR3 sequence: CASSLIPGQGTEAFF. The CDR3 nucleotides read TGTGCCAGCAGCTTAATTCCGGGTCAGGGAACTGAAGCTTTCTTT.

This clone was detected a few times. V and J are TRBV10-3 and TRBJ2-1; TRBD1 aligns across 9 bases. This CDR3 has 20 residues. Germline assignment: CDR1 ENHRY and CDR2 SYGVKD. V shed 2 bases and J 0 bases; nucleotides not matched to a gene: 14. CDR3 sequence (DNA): TGTGCCATCAGTGAGACCCCGGGACAGGGATCGGGGAGCTCCTACAATGAGCAGTTCTTC. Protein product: CAISETPGQGSGSSYNEQFF.

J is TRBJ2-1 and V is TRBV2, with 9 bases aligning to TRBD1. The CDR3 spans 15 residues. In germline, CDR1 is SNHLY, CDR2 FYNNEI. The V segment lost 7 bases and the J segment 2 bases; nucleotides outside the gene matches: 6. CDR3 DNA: TGTGCCAGCACCGAGAGGGACAGGGCCTACAATGAGCAGTTCTTC. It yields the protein CASTERDRAYNEQFF.